This TCR beta chain was retrieved from a study of OX40 agonist ivuxolimab in advanced cancers. CDR1 is SGHTA and CDR2 is FQGNSA in the germline V gene. V was pared by 4 bases and J by 1 base, with 1 base of the junction left unmatched. This CDR3 region has 14 residues. Blood sampling took place at baseline, cycle 4 day 1, and cycle 7 day 1. Clones were sequenced by immunoSEQ multiplex PCR, and TCRdb holds only the in-frame ones, with some missing. The table records 65,000 to 90,000 clones, about 85% of them present only once. The sample consisted of CD4+ or CD8+ T cells sorted from blood, taken in a trial of the OX40 agonist ivuxolimab. V usage is TRBV7-2 and J usage is TRBJ1-5; 7 bases match TRBD1. This sequence originates from an adult with an advanced solid tumor such as melanoma, head and neck, liver or kidney cancer. CDR3 in amino acids: CASSSTGSNQPQHF. CDR3 in DNA: TGTGCCAGCAGCTCGACAGGGAGCAATCAGCCCCAGCATTTT.